The entry that follows covers one T cell receptor (beta chain) sequence. The antigen is unknown. The sample originates from a study of OX40 agonist ivuxolimab in advanced cancers. As for the study in general: Partial responses were recorded for three patients, including one with hepatocellular carcinoma and two with cutaneous melanoma. Notes on the study in general: Expanded peripheral T cells had an undetermined antigen specificity.

There are 14 residues in the CDR3. The germline gives CDR1 SGHRS, CDR2 YFSETQ. Deletions cut 1 base from V and 2 bases from J, with 10 bases between. TCRdb's copy holds only in-frame clones and misses some; the assay was immunoSEQ multiplex PCR. The table lists about 75,000 clones, more than 90% of them singletons, with roughly 0.37% in the top ten. The receptor comes from an adult with an advanced solid tumor such as melanoma, head and neck, liver or kidney cancer. The V call is TRBV5-1, the J call TRBJ2-7; maybe TRBD1 (6 bases). The specimen comprised CD4+ or CD8+ T cells sorted from blood, sampled in a trial of the OX40 agonist ivuxolimab. CDR3 region: CASSLRQAPYEQYF. Written as DNA, the CDR3 is TGCGCCAGCAGCTTGAGACAGGCACCCTACGAGCAGTACTTC.